These 2 T cell receptor beta chains were sequenced from one sample in a study of T cell repertoires in ileal Crohn's disease. Produced via immunoSEQ multiplex PCR; TCRdb's table is partial and in-frame only. Counted here are roughly 5,500 clones, approximately 84% occurring once; the ten biggest clones make up roughly 35%. As for time point: neoterminal ileum biopsy at postoperative endoscopy, about 6 months after surgery. Sequences were obtained from ileal tissue. These receptors all stem from an adult with Crohn's disease.

The chain employs TRBV5-1 and TRBJ2-3, with D possibly TRBD1 on 6 matching bases. The germline V gene encodes CDR1 SGHRS and CDR2 YFSETQ. The CDR3 contains 14 residues. The V gene lost 0 bases and the J gene lost 5 bases, with 10 bases spanning the gap. CDR3 sequence (DNA): TGCGCCAGCAGCTTGGGGGGGCCTGAAGATACGCAGTATTTT. This translates into CASSLGGPEDTQYF. Combining the CDR3 with reference TRBV5-1 and TRBJ2-3 gives the whole variable domain KAGVTQTPRYLIKTRGQQVTLSCSPISGHRSVSWYQQTPGQGLQFLFEYFSETQRNKGNFPGRFSGRQFSNSRSEMNVSTLELGDSALYLCASSLGGPEDTQYFGPGTRLTVL.

This clone has just one count. The V gene is TRBV6-1, the J gene TRBJ1-5; no definite D call. Trimming removed 1 base at V and 0 bases at J, with 13 bases between. CDR3 size: 17 residues. Germline V gene lookup returns CDR1 MNHNS and CDR2 SASEGT. The CDR3 DNA follows: TGTGCCAGCAGTGAAGTCTTGATCCGGAATAGCAATCAGCCCCAGCATTTT. This sequence encodes CASSEVLIRNSNQPQHF.